This T cell receptor (beta chain) came from a study of T cells in localized non-small cell lung cancer. Broader study findings: Adjacent uninvolved lung tissue had the highest T cell clonality, exceeding tumor. Among the top 100 tumor clones, a median about 59 appeared in adjacent lung.

Method: immunoSEQ multiplex PCR; TCRdb's copy keeps in-frame clones and lacks some. Among about 34,000 clones listed, 85% to 90% were seen once. The CDR3 sequence is 14 residues long. The V end was cut by 8 bases, the J end by 5 bases, with 16 bases between. The germline CDR1 and CDR2 sequences are MNHEY and SVGAGI. Turning to this clone: Its cognate antigen is unknown.

The specimen comprised peripheral blood, sampled before any cancer treatment. The gene calls are TRBV6-5 and TRBJ2-1; D tentatively reads TRBD1 or TRBD2 (6 bases each). The TCR comes from a woman aged 35-75 years with stage I lung adenocarcinoma. The CDR3 DNA sequence: TGTGCCAGCTGGACGGGGGCAGGGAACAATGAGCAGTTCTTC. Amino acid sequence: CASWTGAGNNEQFF.